What follows is one T cell receptor (beta chain) and its context. There are 16 residues in the CDR3. The germline gives CDR1 SGHTA, CDR2 FQGNSA. These data are taken from a study of T cells expressing NK-cell markers. TCRdb re-called the 5' RACE reads, yielding one record per CDR3 amino acid sequence without DNA. Its table lists over 250,000 distinct CDR3 sequences. The sequencing sample was made of blood T cells: a sorted CD56 or NKG2C T cell subset, CD4+ or CD8+ T cells, or bulk PBMC T cells (not recorded which). This chain links TRBV7-2 with TRBJ2-7; TCRdb lists TRBD2, though no DNA is available to test this call. The sequence was obtained from a woman between 18 and 70 years old in good health. CDR3 sequence: CASSIARTRANGEQYF.